Listed below are T cell receptor beta chains from one sample, sequenced in a study of lymphopenia after photon versus proton radiotherapy. The method was immunoSEQ multiplex PCR; TCRdb's version includes in-frame clones alone and lacks a portion of them. The data show under 65,000 clones, around 84% seen once. This specimen was peripheral blood, taken from a patient treated with proton-based radiotherapy. The receptor set was obtained from a man in his fifties or sixties with pancreatic cancer. The CDR3 runs from the conserved cysteine through the conserved F or W. D genes are given only for firm matches. Not all rows give a size; the values are once, few, many and, for expanded clones, a class.

size,D,J,V,CDR3,DNA
NA,TRBD1,TRBJ2-3,TRBV7-9,CASSSTGTGEHTDTQYF,TGTGCCAGCAGTTCGACCGGGACAGGCGAACACACAGATACGCAGTATTTT
NA,NA,TRBJ2-3,TRBV6-6,CASSYSGLSTDTQYF,TGTGCCAGCAGTTACTCTGGGCTGAGCACAGATACGCAGTATTTT
NA,TRBD1,TRBJ1-1,TRBV4-1,CASSHRSWGQGVVAEAFF,TGCGCCAGCAGCCACCGATCGTGGGGACAGGGGGTCGTCGCTGAAGCTTTCTTT
NA,TRBD2,TRBJ2-1,TRBV11-2,CASSLLSGRVNNEQFF,TGTGCCAGCAGCTTACTGAGCGGGAGGGTGAACAATGAGCAGTTCTTC
NA,NA,TRBJ1-1,TRBV27,CASSFPGRNTEAFF,TGTGCCAGCAGTTTTCCAGGTAGGAACACTGAAGCTTTCTTT
NA,NA,TRBJ1-2,TRBV13,CASSLLPYGYTF,TGTGCCAGCAGCTTGTTACCCTATGGCTACACCTTC
NA,TRBD1,TRBJ2-7,TRBV7-6,CASSSRQGGEQYF,TGTGCCAGCAGCTCCAGACAGGGTGGCGAGCAGTACTTC
NA,NA,TRBJ2-2,TRBV19,CATSGEFRTGELFF,TGTGCCACTTCGGGAGAATTCCGCACCGGGGAGCTGTTTTTT
once,NA,TRBJ1-4,TRBV4-1,CASSSGMSTEKLFF,TGCGCCAGCAGCTCAGGAATGAGTACTGAAAAACTGTTTTTT
NA,NA,TRBJ2-1,TRBV30,CAWLRGARLGNEQFF,TGTGCCTGGTTGAGAGGGGCAAGGCTTGGCAATGAGCAGTTCTTC
once,TRBD1,TRBJ2-5,TRBV30,CAWSSDRVVQETQYF,TGTGCCTGGAGTTCCGACAGGGTGGTCCAAGAGACCCAGTACTTC
NA,TRBD1,TRBJ2-3,TRBV18,CASSSSTGGADTQYF,TGTGCCAGCTCATCCTCGACAGGGGGGGCAGATACGCAGTATTTT
NA,TRBD2,TRBJ2-7,TRBV19,CASSPSGTSGRYEQYF,TGTGCCAGTAGTCCTTCCGGGACTAGCGGGAGATACGAGCAGTACTTC
NA,TRBD2,TRBJ2-1,TRBV29-1,CSVAPSGRIGDEQFF,TGCAGCGTTGCTCCTAGCGGGAGGATAGGTGATGAGCAGTTCTTC
NA,TRBD1,TRBJ2-6,TRBV7-8,CASSYGTGVSGANVLTF,TGTGCCAGCAGCTACGGGACAGGTGTCTCTGGGGCCAACGTCCTGACTTTC
NA,NA,TRBJ2-5,TRBV9,CASSPNPWETQYF,TGTGCCAGCAGCCCGAACCCGTGGGAGACCCAGTACTTC
NA,TRBD2,TRBJ2-7,TRBV5-1,CASSYELAADYEQYF,TGCGCCAGCAGCTATGAACTAGCGGCGGACTACGAGCAGTACTTC
NA,NA,TRBJ2-7,TRBV30,CAWRWARSYEQYF,TGTGCCTGGAGGTGGGCGCGGTCTTACGAGCAGTACTTC
NA,NA,TRBJ2-7,TRBV14,CASQGGNYEQYF,TGTGCCAGCCAAGGCGGGAACTACGAGCAGTACTTC
NA,NA,TRBJ2-1,TRBV18,CASSPQPGARSVNEQFF,TGTGCCAGCTCACCACAACCGGGAGCGAGAAGTGTGAATGAGCAGTTCTTC
NA,TRBD1,TRBJ1-1,TRBV12-5,CASGLALTGGGPVAEAFF,TGTGCTAGTGGTTTGGCTCTAACAGGGGGCGGCCCTGTGGCTGAAGCTTTCTTT
once,NA,TRBJ2-1,TRBV5-5,CASSLAGQSYNEQFF,TGTGCCAGCAGCTTGGCCGGACAGTCGTACAATGAGCAGTTCTTC
NA,NA,TRBJ2-7,TRBV11-2,CASSPTPGASYEQYF,TGTGCCAGCAGCCCGACCCCAGGGGCATCCTACGAGCAGTACTTC
NA,TRBD2,TRBJ2-5,TRBV11-2,CASSLGALASGRYETQYF,TGTGCCAGCAGCTTAGGTGCTTTGGCTAGCGGGAGATATGAGACCCAGTACTTC
many,NA,TRBJ2-3,TRBV4-1,CASSQETGSFTQYF,TGCGCCAGCAGCCAAGAAACCGGCTCTTTTACGCAGTATTTT
NA,NA,TRBJ2-1,TRBV29-1,CSVRITYNEQFF,TGCAGCGTTCGGATAACCTACAATGAGCAGTTCTTC
once,NA,TRBJ1-2,TRBV5-4,CASSPGERVGYTF,TGTGCCAGCAGCCCAGGGGAGCGGGTAGGCTACACCTTC
NA,NA,TRBJ2-5,TRBV5-5,CASTTTAGTVPRETQYF,TGTGCCAGCACAACGACAGCCGGGACCGTGCCTCGGGAGACCCAGTACTTC
NA,NA,TRBJ1-2,TRBV7-8,CASSLGRSHNYGYTF,TGTGCCAGCAGCTTAGGGCGGAGCCATAACTATGGCTACACCTTC
NA,NA,TRBJ2-3,TRBV30,CAWSPSARRQDTQYF,TGTGCCTGGAGTCCGTCAGCTCGGCGTCAAGATACGCAGTATTTT
NA,TRBD2,TRBJ2-7,TRBV13,CASTSGTSDNEQYF,TGTGCCAGCACCTCCGGGACTAGCGACAACGAGCAGTACTTC
NA,NA,TRBJ2-2,TRBV18,CASSPGTRAGELFF,TGTGCCAGCTCACCCGGGACCAGGGCAGGGGAGCTGTTTTTT
few,NA,TRBJ2-7,TRBV9,CASSVGPTYEQYF,TGTGCCAGCAGCGTAGGACCTACCTACGAGCAGTACTTC
NA,TRBD2,TRBJ2-3,TRBV7-2,CASRGLAGRGEDTQYF,TGTGCCAGCAGGGGACTAGCGGGACGAGGAGAAGATACGCAGTATTTT
NA,NA,TRBJ2-6,TRBV11-1,CASSLGGAGANVLTF,TGTGCCAGCAGCTTAGGTGGGGCTGGGGCCAACGTCCTGACTTTC
NA,TRBD1,TRBJ1-5,TRBV19,CASSTHPGQVNYSNQPQHF,TGTGCCAGTAGTACCCATCCGGGACAGGTAAACTATAGCAATCAGCCCCAGCATTTT
few,TRBD1,TRBJ1-2,TRBV14,CASSRKTGGYGYTF,TGTGCCAGCAGCCGCAAGACAGGGGGCTATGGCTACACCTTC
NA,NA,TRBJ1-5,TRBV27,CASSFDINQPQHF,TGTGCCAGCAGTTTCGACATAAATCAGCCCCAGCATTTT
NA,NA,TRBJ1-1,TRBV28,CASSLKVGEAFF,TGTGCCAGCAGTTTAAAGGTAGGAGAAGCTTTCTTT